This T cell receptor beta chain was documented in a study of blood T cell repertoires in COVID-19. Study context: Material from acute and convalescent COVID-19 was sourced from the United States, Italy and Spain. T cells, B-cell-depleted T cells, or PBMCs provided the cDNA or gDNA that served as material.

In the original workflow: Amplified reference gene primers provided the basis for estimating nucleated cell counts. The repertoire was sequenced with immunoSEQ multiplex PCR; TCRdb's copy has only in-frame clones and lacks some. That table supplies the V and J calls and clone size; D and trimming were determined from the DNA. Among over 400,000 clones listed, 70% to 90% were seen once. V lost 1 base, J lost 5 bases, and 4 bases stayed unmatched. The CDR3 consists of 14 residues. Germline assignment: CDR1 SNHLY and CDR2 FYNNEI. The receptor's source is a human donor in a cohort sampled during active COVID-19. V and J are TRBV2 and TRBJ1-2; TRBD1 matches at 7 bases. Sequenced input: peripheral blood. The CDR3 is CASSEGGGPYGYTF. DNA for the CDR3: TGTGCCAGCAGTGAAGGAGGGGGCCCTTATGGCTACACCTTC.